Described below is a single T cell receptor beta chain sequence and its context. As yet, its antigen is unknown. The data were taken from a study of cytomegalovirus exposure and HLA in healthy donors. Study-level results: Earlier analysis looked at TCR beta V segments, and most were productive about 87% or about 30% of the time.

A multiplex PCR was run with 60 Vbeta primers and 13 Jbeta primers. The protocol was immunoSEQ multiplex PCR, while the TCRdb copy is restricted to in-frame clones and leaves out a portion. Of 150,000 to 200,000 clones listed, over 65% are singletons. The clonotype originates from a man aged 18 to 30 in good health and CMV-seropositive. The source material was PBMCs.

CDR3 region: CASSQEPQGASWGAFF. CDR3 bases: TGTGCCAGCAGCCAAGAACCCCAGGGGGCCAGTTGGGGAGCTTTCTTT. The J gene is TRBJ1-1, the V gene TRBV4-2; 8 bases fit TRBD1. The germline gives CDR1 LGHNA, CDR2 YNFKEQ. J gave up 10 bases and V 0 bases, and 13 bases lay outside the gene matches. The CDR3 covers 16 residues.